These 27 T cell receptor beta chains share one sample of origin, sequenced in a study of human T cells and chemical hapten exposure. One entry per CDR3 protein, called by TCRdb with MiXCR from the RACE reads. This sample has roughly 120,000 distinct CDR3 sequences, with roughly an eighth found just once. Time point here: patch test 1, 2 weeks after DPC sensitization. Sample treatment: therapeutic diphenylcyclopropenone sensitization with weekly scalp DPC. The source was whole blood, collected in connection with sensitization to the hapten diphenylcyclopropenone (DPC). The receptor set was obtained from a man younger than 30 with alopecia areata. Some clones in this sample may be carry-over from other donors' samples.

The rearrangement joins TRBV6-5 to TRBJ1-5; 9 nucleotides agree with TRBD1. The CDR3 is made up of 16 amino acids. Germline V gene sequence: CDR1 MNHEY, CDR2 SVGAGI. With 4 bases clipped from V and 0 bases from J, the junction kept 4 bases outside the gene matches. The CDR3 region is CASSSTGGFSNQPQHF. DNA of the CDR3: TGTGCCAGCAGTTCTACAGGGGGCTTTAGCAATCAGCCCCAGCATTTT.

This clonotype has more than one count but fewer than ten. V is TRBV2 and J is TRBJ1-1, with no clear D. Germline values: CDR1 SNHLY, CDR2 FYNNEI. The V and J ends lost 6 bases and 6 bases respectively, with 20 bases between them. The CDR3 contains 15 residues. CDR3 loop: CASRLGLEAGPEAFF. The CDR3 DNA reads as TGTGCCAGCAGGCTGGGTCTTGAGGCGGGCCCTGAAGCTTTCTTT.

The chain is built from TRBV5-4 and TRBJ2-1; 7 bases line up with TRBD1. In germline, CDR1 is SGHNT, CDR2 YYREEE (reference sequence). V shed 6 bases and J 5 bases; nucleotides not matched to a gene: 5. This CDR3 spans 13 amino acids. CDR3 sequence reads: CASIGTVNNEQFF. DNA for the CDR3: TGTGCCAGCATAGGGACAGTTAACAATGAGCAGTTCTTC. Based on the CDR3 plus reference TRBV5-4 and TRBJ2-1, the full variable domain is ETGVTQSPTHLIKTRGQQVTLRCSSQSGHNTVSWYQQALGQGPQFIFQYYREEENGRGNFPPRFSGLQFPNYSSELNVNALELDDSALYLCASIGTVNNEQFFGPGTRLTVL.

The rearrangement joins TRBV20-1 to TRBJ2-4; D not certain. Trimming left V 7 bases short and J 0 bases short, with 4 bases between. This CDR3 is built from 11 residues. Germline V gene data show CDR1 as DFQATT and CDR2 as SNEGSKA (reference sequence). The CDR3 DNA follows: TGCAGTGTGTTAGCCAAAAACATTCAGTACTTC. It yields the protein CSVLAKNIQYF.

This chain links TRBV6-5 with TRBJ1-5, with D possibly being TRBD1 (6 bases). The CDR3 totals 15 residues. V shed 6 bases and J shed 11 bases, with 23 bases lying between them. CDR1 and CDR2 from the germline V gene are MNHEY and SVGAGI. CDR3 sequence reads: CASSTRQGWAGAQHF. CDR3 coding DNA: TGTGCCAGCAGCACCCGGCAGGGGTGGGCGGGGGCCCAGCATTTT.

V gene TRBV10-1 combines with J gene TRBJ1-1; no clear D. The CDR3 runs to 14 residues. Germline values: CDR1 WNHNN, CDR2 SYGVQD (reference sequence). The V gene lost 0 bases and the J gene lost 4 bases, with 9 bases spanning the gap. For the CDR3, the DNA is TGCGCCAGCAGTGAGTCGGCGGCCTTCACTGAAGCTTTCTTT. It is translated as CASSESAAFTEAFF.

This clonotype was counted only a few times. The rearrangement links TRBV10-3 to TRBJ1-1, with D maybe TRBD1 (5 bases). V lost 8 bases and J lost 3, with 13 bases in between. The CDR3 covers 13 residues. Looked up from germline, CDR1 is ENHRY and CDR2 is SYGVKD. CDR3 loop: CAISRVGDTEAFF. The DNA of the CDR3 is TGTGCCATCTCGAGGGTGGGGGACACTGAAGCTTTCTTT.

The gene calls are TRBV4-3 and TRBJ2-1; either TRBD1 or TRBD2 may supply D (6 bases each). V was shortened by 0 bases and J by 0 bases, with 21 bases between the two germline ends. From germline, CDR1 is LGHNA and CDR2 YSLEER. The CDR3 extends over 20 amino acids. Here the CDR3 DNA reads TGCGCCAGCAGCCAAGATTTCGCCGGGGGCCGAGCCCCCTCCTACAATGAGCAGTTCTTC. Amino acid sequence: CASSQDFAGGRAPSYNEQFF.

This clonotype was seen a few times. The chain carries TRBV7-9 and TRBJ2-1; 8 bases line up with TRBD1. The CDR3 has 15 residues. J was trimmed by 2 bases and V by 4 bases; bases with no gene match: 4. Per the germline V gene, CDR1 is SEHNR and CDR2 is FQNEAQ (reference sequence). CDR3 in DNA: TGTGCCAGCAGCTGGGGGACAGGAGCCTACAATGAGCAGTTCTTC. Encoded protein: CASSWGTGAYNEQFF.

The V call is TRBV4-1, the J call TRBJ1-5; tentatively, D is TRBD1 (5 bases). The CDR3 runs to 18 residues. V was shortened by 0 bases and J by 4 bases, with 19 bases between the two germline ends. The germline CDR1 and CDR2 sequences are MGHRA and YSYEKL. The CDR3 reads CASSQEGAGMIKNQPQHF. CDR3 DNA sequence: TGCGCCAGCAGCCAAGAAGGGGCAGGGATGATTAAAAATCAGCCCCAGCATTTT.

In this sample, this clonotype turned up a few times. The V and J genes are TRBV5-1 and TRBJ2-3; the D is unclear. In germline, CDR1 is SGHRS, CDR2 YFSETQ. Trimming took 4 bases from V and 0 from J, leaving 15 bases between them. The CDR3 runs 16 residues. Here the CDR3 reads CASSPRTAGSTDTQYF. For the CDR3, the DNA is TGCGCCAGCAGCCCCCGGACCGCAGGAAGCACAGATACGCAGTATTTT.

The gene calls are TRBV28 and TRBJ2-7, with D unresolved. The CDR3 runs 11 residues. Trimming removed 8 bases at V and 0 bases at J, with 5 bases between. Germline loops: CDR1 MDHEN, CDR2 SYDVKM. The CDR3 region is CASLGSYEQYF. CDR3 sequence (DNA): TGTGCCAGCTTAGGCTCCTACGAGCAGTACTTC.

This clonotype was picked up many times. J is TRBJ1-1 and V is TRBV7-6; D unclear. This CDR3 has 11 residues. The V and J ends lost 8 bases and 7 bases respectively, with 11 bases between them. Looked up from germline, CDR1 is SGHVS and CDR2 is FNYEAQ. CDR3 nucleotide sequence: TGTGCCAGCTCCCTAGGATTTGAAGCTTTCTTT. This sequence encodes CASSLGFEAFF.

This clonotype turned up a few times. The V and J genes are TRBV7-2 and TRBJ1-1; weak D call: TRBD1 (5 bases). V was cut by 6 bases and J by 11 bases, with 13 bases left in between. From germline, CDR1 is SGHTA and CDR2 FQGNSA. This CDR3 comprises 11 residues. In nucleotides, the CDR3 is TGTGCCAGCAGATCTGCAGGGAGCGCTTTCTTT. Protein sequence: CASRSAGSAFF.

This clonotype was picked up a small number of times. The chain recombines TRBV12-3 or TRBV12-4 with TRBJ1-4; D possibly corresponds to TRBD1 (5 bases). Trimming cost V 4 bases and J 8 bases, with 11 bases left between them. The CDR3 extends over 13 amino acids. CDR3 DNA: TGTGCCAGCAGTTGGGGCTCAGGGGAAAAACTGTTTTTT. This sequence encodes CASSWGSGEKLFF.

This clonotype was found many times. This chain's CDR3 is CASRAGLANTGELFF. The DNA for the CDR3 is TGCGCCAGCAGGGCGGGGCTAGCGAACACCGGGGAGCTGTTTTTT. The chain carries TRBV5-1 and TRBJ2-2; D perhaps matches TRBD2 (6 bases). The length of the CDR3 is 15 residues. Between the trimmed V and J ends, which lost 5 bases and 0 bases, there was a span of 11 bases. Germline values: CDR1 SGHRS, CDR2 YFSETQ.

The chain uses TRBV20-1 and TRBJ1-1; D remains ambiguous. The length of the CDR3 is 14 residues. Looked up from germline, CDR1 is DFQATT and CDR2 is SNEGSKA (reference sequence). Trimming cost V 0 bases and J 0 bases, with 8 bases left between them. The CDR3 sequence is CSARDGVMNTEAFF. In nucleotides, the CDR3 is TGCAGTGCTAGAGATGGGGTCATGAACACTGAAGCTTTCTTT.

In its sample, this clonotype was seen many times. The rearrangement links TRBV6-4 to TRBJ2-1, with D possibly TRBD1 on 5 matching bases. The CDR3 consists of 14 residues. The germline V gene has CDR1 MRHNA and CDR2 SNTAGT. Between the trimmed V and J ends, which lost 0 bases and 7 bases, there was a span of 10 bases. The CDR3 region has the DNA TGTGCCAGCAGTGACTCTACAGGACAAAATGAGCAGTTCTTC. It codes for CASSDSTGQNEQFF.

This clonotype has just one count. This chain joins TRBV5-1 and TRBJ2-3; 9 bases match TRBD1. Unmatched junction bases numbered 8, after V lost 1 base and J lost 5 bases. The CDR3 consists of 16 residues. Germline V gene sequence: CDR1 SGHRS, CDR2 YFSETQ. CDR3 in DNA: TGCGCCAGCAGCTTGAACACGGGACAGGGCGGAGATACGCAGTATTTT. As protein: CASSLNTGQGGDTQYF.

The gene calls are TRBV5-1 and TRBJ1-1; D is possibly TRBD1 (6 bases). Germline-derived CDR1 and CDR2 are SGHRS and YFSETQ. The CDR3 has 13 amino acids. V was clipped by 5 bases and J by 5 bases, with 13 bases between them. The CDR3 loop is CASSSEDRTEAFF. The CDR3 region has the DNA TGCGCCAGCAGTTCGGAAGACAGGACTGAAGCTTTCTTT.

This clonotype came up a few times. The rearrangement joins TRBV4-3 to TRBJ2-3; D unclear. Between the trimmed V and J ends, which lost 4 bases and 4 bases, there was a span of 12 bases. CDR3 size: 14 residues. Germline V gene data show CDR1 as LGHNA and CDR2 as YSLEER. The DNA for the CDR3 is TGCGCCAGCAGCCGAACGGAGTTGTCAGATACGCAGTATTTT. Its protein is CASSRTELSDTQYF.

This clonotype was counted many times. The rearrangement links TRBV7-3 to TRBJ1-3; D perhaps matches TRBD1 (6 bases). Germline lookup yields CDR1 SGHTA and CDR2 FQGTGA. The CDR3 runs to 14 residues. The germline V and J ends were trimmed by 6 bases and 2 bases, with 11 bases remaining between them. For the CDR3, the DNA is TGTGCCAGCAGGTCAGGGGCTACTGGAAACACCATATATTTT. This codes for CASRSGATGNTIYF.

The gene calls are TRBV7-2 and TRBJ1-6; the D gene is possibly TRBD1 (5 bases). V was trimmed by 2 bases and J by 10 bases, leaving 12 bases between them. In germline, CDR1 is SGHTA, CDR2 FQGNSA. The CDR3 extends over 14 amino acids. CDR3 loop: CASSLSDQGSPLHF. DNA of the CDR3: TGTGCCAGCAGCTTATCGGACCAGGGATCACCCCTCCACTTT.

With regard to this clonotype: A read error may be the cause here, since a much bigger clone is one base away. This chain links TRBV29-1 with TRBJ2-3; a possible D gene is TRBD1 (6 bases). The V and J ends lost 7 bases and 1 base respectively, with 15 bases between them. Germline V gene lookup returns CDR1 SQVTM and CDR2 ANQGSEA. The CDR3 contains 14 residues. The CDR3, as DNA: TGCAGCGACCTCAGGGGTTCTCGCACAGATACGCAGTATTTT. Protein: CSDLRGSRTDTQYF.

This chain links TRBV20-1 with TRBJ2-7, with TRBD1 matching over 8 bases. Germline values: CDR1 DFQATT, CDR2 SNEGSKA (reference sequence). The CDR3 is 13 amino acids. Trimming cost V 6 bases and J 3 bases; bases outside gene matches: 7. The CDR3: CSAMGQADYEQYF. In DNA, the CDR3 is TGCAGTGCCATGGGACAGGCCGACTACGAGCAGTACTTC.

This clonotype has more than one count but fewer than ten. This CDR3 is CASSPVAGVSTDTQYF. The CDR3 nucleotides read TGTGCCAGCAGTCCCGTAGCGGGGGTAAGCACAGATACGCAGTATTTT. V and J are TRBV6-5 and TRBJ2-3; TRBD2 matches at 9 bases. Looked up from germline, CDR1 is MNHEY and CDR2 is SVGAGI. The CDR3 runs to 16 residues. The V gene end was trimmed by 5 bases and the J gene end by 0 bases; junction bases not matched to a gene: 6.

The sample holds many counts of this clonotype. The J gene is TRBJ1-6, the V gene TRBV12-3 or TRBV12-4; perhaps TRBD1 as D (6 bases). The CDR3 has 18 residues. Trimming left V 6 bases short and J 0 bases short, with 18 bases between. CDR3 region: CASRLDRTGSSYNSPLHF. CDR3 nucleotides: TGTGCCAGCAGGCTCGACAGGACGGGAAGCTCCTATAATTCACCCCTCCACTTT.